The following is a T cell receptor beta chain sequence with its context. These data originate in a study of shared clonotypes between healthy human individuals. Original handling: Filtering differed because ImmunoSEQ produced junction-only sequences that carried no quality scores. TCRdb's copy holds only in-frame clones and misses some; the assay was immunoSEQ multiplex PCR. For V, J and clone size, that table is used; D and trimming come from the DNA. The sample lists over 850,000 clones; approximately 78% were seen once. The sample was memory CD4+ T cells from PBMCs. Regarding subset: CD45RA-negative fraction. The sequence came from a man aged 18 to 30 in good health. Some clones in this sample may be carry-over from other donors' samples.

For the CDR3, the DNA is TGTGCCAGCCAGCTGGAGGGGACAGGGGGGGAGACCCAGTACTTC. Translating gives CASQLEGTGGETQYF. The genes are TRBV6-6 and TRBJ2-5, with TRBD1 matching over 11 bases. Germline V gene data show CDR1 as MNHNY and CDR2 as SVGAGI (reference sequence). The J segment lost 5 bases and the V segment lost 8 bases, leaving 10 bases of the junction unmatched. The CDR3 covers 15 residues.